The 16 T cell receptor beta chains in this list originate from one sample, sequenced in a study of cytomegalovirus exposure and HLA in healthy donors. 60 Vbeta and 13 Jbeta primers were used in PCR. Generated by immunoSEQ multiplex PCR, the TCRdb table keeps only in-frame clones and is missing some. The data contain 70,000 to 95,000 clones, around 80% of them singletons. Specimen: PBMCs. The receptor source for this set is a male donor in good health and CMV-seronegative.

V is TRBV5-1 and J is TRBJ1-2, with TRBD1 identical over 12 bases. The V gene's germline CDR1 is SGHRS and CDR2 YFSETQ. After removal of 4 bases from V and 5 bases from J, the junction contained 6 bases not matched to a gene. CDR3 length: 15 amino acids. CDR3 sequence: CASSAGQGAQYGYTF. In DNA form, the CDR3 reads TGCGCCAGCAGCGCGGGACAGGGGGCGCAGTATGGCTACACCTTC. The variable domain in full, completed from reference TRBV5-1 and TRBJ1-2, reads KAGVTQTPRYLIKTRGQQVTLSCSPISGHRSVSWYQQTPGQGLQFLFEYFSETQRNKGNFPGRFSGRQFSNSRSEMNVSTLELGDSALYLCASSAGQGAQYGYTFGSGTRLTVV.

This chain connects TRBV10-1 to TRBJ2-3, with a possible D match to TRBD2 (5 bases). Looked up from germline, CDR1 is WNHNN and CDR2 is SYGVQD (reference sequence). CDR3 length equals 15 residues. With 2 bases removed from V and 0 bases from J, the gap between germline ends came to 9 bases. The CDR3 is CASSETGSSTDTQYF. Written as DNA, the CDR3 is TGCGCCAGCAGTGAGACGGGATCTAGCACAGATACGCAGTATTTT.

The gene calls are TRBV7-2 and TRBJ1-2, with D possibly being TRBD1 (6 bases). From germline, CDR1 is SGHTA and CDR2 FQGNSA. Trimming left V 5 bases short and J 0 bases short, with 10 bases between. This CDR3 region has 14 residues. CDR3 in amino acids: CASSRPGANYGYTF. The CDR3 DNA sequence: TGTGCCAGCAGCCGTCCAGGGGCTAACTATGGCTACACCTTC.

This rearrangement joins TRBV7-2 to TRBJ2-7, with 9 nucleotides matching TRBD2. The germline V gene has CDR1 SGHTA and CDR2 FQGNSA. With 4 bases clipped from V and 3 bases from J, the junction kept 19 bases outside the gene matches. There are 19 residues in the CDR3. In DNA form, the CDR3 reads TGTGCCAGCAGCTGGAAGGGTGATAGCGGGGGCCTCTTCATCTACGAGCAGTACTTC. It encodes CASSWKGDSGGLFIYEQYF.

The J gene is TRBJ2-5, the V gene TRBV7-8; 14 nucleotides agree with TRBD2. The V segment lost 3 bases and the J segment 2 bases; nucleotides outside the gene matches: 2. This CDR3 comprises 16 residues. In germline, CDR1 is SGHVS, CDR2 FQNEAQ. For the CDR3, the DNA is TGTGCCAGCAGCTTCGGACTAGCGGGAGGACAAGAGACCCAGTACTTC. Translated: CASSFGLAGGQETQYF. The complete variable domain, with remaining parts taken from reference TRBV7-8 and TRBJ2-5, reads GAGVSQSPRYKVAKRGQDVALRCDPISGHVSLFWYQQALGQGPEFLTYFQNEAQLDKSGLPSDRFFAERPEGSVSTLKIQRTQQEDSAVYLCASSFGLAGGQETQYFGPGTRLLVL.

This sequence joins TRBV7-6 and TRBJ2-5; TRBD2 is a possible D gene (7 bases). From germline, CDR1 is SGHVS and CDR2 FNYEAQ. V was cut by 4 bases and J by 5 bases, with 17 bases left in between. The CDR3 has 15 residues. The CDR3 DNA is TGTGCCAGCAGCTCCGGGGTTACGGGGGGCGAGACCCAGTACTTC. Encoded protein: CASSSGVTGGETQYF. Complete variable domain (other parts from reference TRBV7-6 and TRBJ2-5): GAGVSQSPRYKVTKRGQDVALRCDPISGHVSLYWYRQALGQGPEFLTYFNYEAQQDKSGLPNDRFSAERPEGSISTLTIQRTEQRDSAMYRCASSSGVTGGETQYFGPGTRLLVL.

The V gene is TRBV2, the J gene TRBJ1-1, with D possibly matching TRBD1 (6 bases). CDR1 is SNHLY and CDR2 is FYNNEI in the germline V gene. Trimming shortened V by 6 bases and J by 1 base, and 12 bases separated the two germline ends. The CDR3 runs 14 residues. CDR3 sequence reads: CASRLGGPNTEAFF. The DNA for the CDR3 is TGTGCCAGCAGGCTGGGGGGGCCGAACACTGAAGCTTTCTTT. The variable domain in full, with the rest retrieved from reference TRBV2 and TRBJ1-1, is EPEVTQTPSHQVTQMGQEVILRCVPISNHLYFYWYRQILGQKVEFLVSFYNNEISEKSEIFDDQFSVERPDGSNFTLKIRSTKLEDSAMYFCASRLGGPNTEAFFGQGTRLTVV.

The rearrangement uses TRBV14 and TRBJ2-1; 8 bases are a match to TRBD2. This CDR3 spans 15 amino acids. Per the germline V gene, CDR1 is SGHDN and CDR2 is FVKESK. Germline trimming cut 1 base from V and 4 bases from J; bases unmatched to any gene: 3. The CDR3 DNA follows: TGTGCCAGCAGCCAAGGACTAGCGAGATACAATGAGCAGTTCTTC. Its protein product is CASSQGLARYNEQFF. Based on the CDR3 plus reference TRBV14 and TRBJ2-1, the full variable domain is EAGVTQFPSHSVIEKGQTVTLRCDPISGHDNLYWYRRVMGKEIKFLLHFVKESKQDESGMPNNRFLAERTGGTYSTLKVQPAELEDSGVYFCASSQGLARYNEQFFGPGTRLTVL.

The V call is TRBV5-1, the J call TRBJ2-5, with TRBD2 identical over 12 bases. Germline V lookup: CDR1 SGHRS, CDR2 YFSETQ. V shed 0 bases, J shed 3 bases, and the junction held 0 bases outside the gene matches. The CDR3 sequence is 15 residues long. CDR3 residues: CASSLGTSGKETQYF. CDR3 sequence (DNA): TGCGCCAGCAGCTTGGGGACTAGCGGGAAAGAGACCCAGTACTTC.

The V and J genes are TRBV5-1 and TRBJ2-2; 7 bases are a match to TRBD2. The CDR3 spans 17 residues. Per germline, CDR1 SGHRS and CDR2 YFSETQ. V shed 2 bases and J 4 bases; nucleotides not matched to a gene: 11. This CDR3 reads CASSFGGRAGSTGELFF. The CDR3 nucleotides are TGCGCCAGCAGCTTCGGAGGGAGGGCCGGGAGCACCGGGGAGCTGTTTTTT.

The CDR3 DNA follows: TGCGCCAGCAGCCAAGAGAGGTCGGTGACTCGAAAACTGTTTTTT. Residues: CASSQERSVTRKLFF. V and J are TRBV4-3 and TRBJ1-4; no firm D call. The ends were cut back, 0 bases at V and 10 bases at J, with 15 bases in the middle. CDR1 is LGHNA, CDR2 YSLEER, per germline. This CDR3 spans 15 amino acids.

The chain combines TRBV7-2 with TRBJ2-3, with 11 nucleotides matching TRBD1. The CDR3 consists of 15 residues. Germline V CDR1 and CDR2: SGHTA, FQGNSA. Trimming took 2 bases from V and 4 from J; bases not matched to a gene: 2. For the CDR3, the DNA is TGTGCCAGCAGCTTAATGGGACAGGGGGCAGATACGCAGTATTTT. The encoded protein is CASSLMGQGADTQYF.

The table lists this clone with a count of one. The DNA for the CDR3 is TGTGCCACCAGCGCTCGACGAGGAACTGAAGCTTTCTTT. It specifies CATSARRGTEAFF. The J gene is TRBJ1-1, the V gene TRBV15; D uncertain. Germline V CDR1 and CDR2: LNHNV, YYDKDF (reference sequence). V was pared by 5 bases and J by 5 bases, with 12 bases between. The CDR3 is 13 amino acids.

The rearrangement links TRBV9 to TRBJ2-5; D may be TRBD2 (6 bases). Germline V gene lookup returns CDR1 SGDLS and CDR2 YYNGEE. With 1 base removed from V and 4 bases from J, the gap between germline ends came to 17 bases. The CDR3 runs to 16 residues. The CDR3 bases are TGTGCCAGCAGCGTACAGGGACTGGATCTGAGAGAGACCCAGTACTTC. This translates into CASSVQGLDLRETQYF.

This chain connects TRBV4-1 to TRBJ2-2; tentatively, D is TRBD2 (7 bases). CDR1 MGHRA and CDR2 YSYEKL come from the germline V gene. The CDR3 totals 16 residues. Trimming left V 0 bases short and J 7 bases short, with 15 bases between. DNA of the CDR3: TGCGCCAGCAGCCAAGAACCCGTGGGGGGGCGCGGGGAGCTGTTTTTT. Its translation is CASSQEPVGGRGELFF.

The chain carries TRBV6-5 and TRBJ1-1; D uncertain. The V end was cut by 6 bases, the J end by 3 bases, with 11 bases between. The CDR3 is 13 amino acids. Germline CDR1 is MNHEY and CDR2 is SVGAGI. CDR3 in DNA: TGTGCCAGCAGGCCTCAGGCCTACACTGAAGCTTTCTTT. This gives the protein CASRPQAYTEAFF.